The entry below gives a single TCR beta chain sequence along with its context. Its specificity is not known. This specimen comes from a study of cytomegalovirus exposure and HLA in healthy donors. Study overall: Caucasian-associated ancestry cluster membership applied to 75% to 85% of over 350 genotyped donors. Study-level findings and limits: Among TCR sequences, most were rare, though some public TCRs appeared in many donors. A further, later analysis showed that HLA-associated TCR beta chains (compared with equally common others) were more clonally expanded. A missense variant in DCLRE1C was later tied to TCR beta V- and J-gene trimming.

It was with 60 Vbeta and 13 Jbeta primers that the PCR ran. The data were produced by immunoSEQ multiplex PCR, yet TCRdb's version contains in-frame clones alone and is incomplete. The sample holds 200,000 to 250,000 clones, 82% seen once. The CDR3 spans 15 residues. The V gene's germline CDR1 is MDHEN and CDR2 SYDVKM. Trimming took 6 bases from V and 7 from J, leaving 22 bases between them. The sample comprised PBMCs. This TCR was sampled from a woman in her thirties or forties in good health and CMV-seronegative. The chain carries TRBV28 and TRBJ2-7, with D possibly matching TRBD2 (6 bases). CDR3 nucleotides: TGTGCCAGCAGGGCGGGGCAGGCGATTGCACGAGAGCAGTACTTC. This codes for CASRAGQAIAREQYF.